This entry describes one TCR beta chain. There is no known antigen for this receptor. The input lacks base qualities; no much larger clone sits a single base away. These data belong to a study of blood T cell repertoires in COVID-19 (dated by TCRdb to 2019 to 2021). In the study overall: Samples from collaborators originated in the United States, Italy and Spain and spanned both the acute and convalescent phases of COVID-19. A freely available public database, intended as a resource for researchers studying the immune response to SARS-CoV-2, is where the repertoires were released. The material from the prospective study consisted of cDNA or gDNA derived from T cells, B-cell-depleted T cells, or PBMCs. Samples were obtained from the ongoing ImmuneRACE study (first 160 participants) and from roughly 1,300 subjects provided by 6 global collaborators. Subjects who had been exposed to COVID-19, were actively infected with it, or had recovered from it provided the deeply sampled blood TCRbeta repertoires that made up the dataset. Sample metadata almost always included a de-identified subject ID, COVID-19 status, age in years and sex. Where available, HLA class I and class II types were obtained from metadata supplied by the sample provider rather than from assay-based typing.

TCRbeta CDR3 regions were amplified from genomic DNA by means of the immunoSEQ Assay, a bias-controlled multiplex PCR. The paper's data handling went like this. The number of nucleated cells in each sample was estimated by amplification of reference gene primers within the assay. Sequence reads were collapsed and filtered to measure the absolute abundance of every unique TCRbeta CDR3 rearrangement. For each sample, productive Simpson clonality was calculated by taking the square root of Simpson's diversity index across productive rearrangements. In its TCRdb copy, this immuneACCESS table keeps in-frame sequences only and misses some clones. Where compared with another copy, unresolved V genes explain less than half of these, and the others have no known cause. The D gene and trimming were derived from the DNA, and the V and J assignments and clone size from that table. For this sample there are 150,000 to 190,000 clones; 76% appear just once. About 4% of the sample lies in the top ten.

The collaborating institutions used their own protocols to collect whole blood in K2EDTA tubes. Collaborator samples were shipped for TCRbeta analysis as frozen whole blood, isolated PBMCs, or DNA extracted from either sample type. What the authors observed across the whole study: The amount of clinical and demographic metadata varied by source and participant and was provided uncurated.

The source is a woman of 80 years or more with acute or convalescent COVID-19. What was sequenced was peripheral blood.

At the DNA level, the sequence is TGCGCCAGCAGCCAAGATCGCGCTAGCGGGGGCAATGAGCAGTTCTTC. Its product reads: CASSQDRASGGNEQFF. Rearrangement joined TRBV4-3 to TRBJ2-1, with 10 central nucleotides matching TRBD2. The germline V gene supplies CDR1 LGHNA and CDR2 YSLEER. The CDR3 contains 16 residues, cysteine and phenylalanine counted. This entry keeps only the CDR3 DNA: 48 bases, framed from base 1. Trimming accounts for 0 bases at V and 6 bases at J, while the number of junction bases matched to no gene is 5.